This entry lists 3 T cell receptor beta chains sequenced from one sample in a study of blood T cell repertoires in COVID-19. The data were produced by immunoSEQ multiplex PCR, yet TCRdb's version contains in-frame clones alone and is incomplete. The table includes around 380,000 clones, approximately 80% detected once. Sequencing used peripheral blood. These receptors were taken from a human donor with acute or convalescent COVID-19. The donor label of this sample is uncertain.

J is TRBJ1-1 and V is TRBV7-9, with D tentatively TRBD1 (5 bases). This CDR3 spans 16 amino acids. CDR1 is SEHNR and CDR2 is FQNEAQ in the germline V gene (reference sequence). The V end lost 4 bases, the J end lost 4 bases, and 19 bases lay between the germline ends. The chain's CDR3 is CASSSLSLRDGTEAFF. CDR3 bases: TGTGCCAGCAGCTCTTTATCACTCAGGGATGGCACTGAAGCTTTCTTT.

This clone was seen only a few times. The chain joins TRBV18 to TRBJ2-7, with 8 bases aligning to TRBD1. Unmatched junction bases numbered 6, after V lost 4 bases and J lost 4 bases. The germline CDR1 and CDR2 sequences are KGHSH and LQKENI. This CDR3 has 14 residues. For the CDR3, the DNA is TGTGCCAGCTCACTTGACCAGGGGGCTTACGAGCAGTACTTC. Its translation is CASSLDQGAYEQYF.

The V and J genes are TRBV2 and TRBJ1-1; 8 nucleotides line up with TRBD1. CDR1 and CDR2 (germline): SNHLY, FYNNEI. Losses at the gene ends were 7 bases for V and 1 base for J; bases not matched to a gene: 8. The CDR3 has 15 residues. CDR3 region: CASTGSGTGNTEAFF. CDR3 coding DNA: TGTGCCAGCACTGGCTCTGGGACAGGGAACACTGAAGCTTTCTTT.